The 30 T cell receptor beta chains below were found in one sample sequenced in a study of T cells in Graves' hyperthyroidism and ophthalmopathy. The investigators amplified TCR beta CDR3 regions from RNA transcripts. First-round RT-PCR of the TCR CDR3 relied on the HTBI primer set. TCRdb processed the multiplex PCR reads anew with MiXCR; each CDR3 protein has one entry. The sample shows about 360,000 distinct CDR3 sequences, roughly 14% of them seen only once. The source material was blood. The receptor set was obtained from a woman younger than 35 with Graves' hyperthyroidism that later progressed to Graves' ophthalmopathy.

This clonotype was counted only a few times. V is TRBV29-1 and J is TRBJ2-7, with unresolved D. CDR3 size: 15 residues. Germline loops: CDR1 SQVTM, CDR2 ANQGSEA. V lost 6 bases, J lost 4 bases, and 22 bases lay in between. The CDR3 DNA reads TGCAGCGTCAGGCTGGCAGACAAAAGCTTTTACGAGCAGTACTTC. Protein sequence: CSVRLADKSFYEQYF.

This clonotype has more than one count but fewer than ten. The V call is TRBV28, the J call TRBJ1-5, with 8 bases that match TRBD1. J gave up 5 bases and V 5 bases, and 5 bases lay outside the gene matches. Per the germline V gene, CDR1 is MDHEN and CDR2 is SYDVKM. This CDR3 is built from 14 residues. The CDR3 DNA reads TGTGCCAGCAGTGAGCAGGGGGCTCATCAGCCCCAGCATTTT. This gives the protein CASSEQGAHQPQHF.

The V and J genes are TRBV20-1 and TRBJ2-7; the match to TRBD1 covers 8 bases. Germline V gives CDR1 DFQATT, CDR2 SNEGSKA (reference sequence). The V gene end was trimmed by 1 base and the J gene end by 4 bases; junction bases not matched to a gene: 3. The CDR3 has 13 amino acids. This chain's CDR3 is CSARAYRGYEQYF. The CDR3 nucleotides are TGCAGTGCTAGAGCTTACAGGGGGTACGAGCAGTACTTC.

This clonotype was seen ten or more times. The rearrangement links TRBV5-5 to TRBJ2-7, with a weak D call TRBD1 (5 bases). V lost 4 bases to trimming and J lost 5 bases, with 22 bases between them. Germline CDR1 SGHKS, CDR2 YYEKEE (reference sequence). The CDR3 sequence is 16 residues long. The DNA of the CDR3 is TGTGCCAGCAGCCTGGAACCCGTCTTTCAGGGAAACGAGCAGTACTTC. As protein: CASSLEPVFQGNEQYF.

With regard to this clonotype: Possible read error: a much larger clone is one base away. The gene calls are TRBV29-1 and TRBJ2-5; 11 bases fit TRBD1. The V gene's germline CDR1 is SQVTM and CDR2 ANQGSEA. CDR3 length equals 16 residues. V shed 6 bases and J 4 bases; nucleotides not matched to a gene: 13. CDR3 sequence: CSVGDLDRGQLETQYF. The CDR3 bases are TGCAGCGTGGGAGACTTGGACAGGGGGCAATTAGAGACCCAGTACTTC.

This clonotype was seen ten or more times. V and J are TRBV5-1 and TRBJ1-1; tentative D call: TRBD1 (5 bases). The CDR3 extends over 14 amino acids. V lost 1 base to trimming and J lost 4 bases, with 11 bases between them. Per germline, CDR1 SGHRS and CDR2 YFSETQ. The CDR3 nucleotides are TGCGCCAGCAGCTTGCGGGGACCGGGCACTGAAGCTTTCTTT. This codes for CASSLRGPGTEAFF.

This clonotype has a handful of counts. This chain uses TRBV4-2 with TRBJ2-1; TRBD1 agrees at 9 bases. CDR3 size: 16 residues. CDR1 is LGHNA, CDR2 YNFKEQ, per germline. The J segment lost 7 bases and the V segment lost 0 bases, leaving 7 bases of the junction unmatched. The CDR3 DNA sequence: TGTGCCAGCAGCCAAGATTCCCCTGACAGGGGGAATGAGCAGTTCTTC. Protein product: CASSQDSPDRGNEQFF.

The count of this clonotype is one. The chain joins TRBV27 to TRBJ2-1; no definite D call. Trimming removed 5 bases at V and 4 bases at J, with 15 bases between. The length of the CDR3 is 15 residues. In germline, CDR1 is MNHEY, CDR2 SMNVEV (reference sequence). The CDR3 protein is CASSRFPGRYNEQFF. The CDR3 region has the DNA TGTGCCAGCAGTCGTTTCCCGGGCCGATACAATGAGCAGTTCTTC.

This clonotype was seen a handful of times. The chain combines TRBV7-2 with TRBJ2-1; D is unresolved. Germline values: CDR1 SGHTA, CDR2 FQGNSA. Trimming removed 2 bases at V and 2 bases at J, with 16 bases between. The CDR3 runs 17 residues. The DNA of the CDR3 is TGTGCCAGCAGCTTAAGTCCCGCAGGCTTACCCTACAATGAGCAGTTCTTC. Protein sequence: CASSLSPAGLPYNEQFF. Supplemented by reference TRBV7-2 and TRBJ2-1, the full variable domain reads GAGVSQSPSNKVTEKGKDVELRCDPISGHTALYWYRQSLGQGLEFLIYFQGNSAPDKSGLPSDRFSAERTGGSVSTLTIQRTQQEDSAVYLCASSLSPAGLPYNEQFFGPGTRLTVL.

Comment on this clonotype: A single base separates this from a much larger clone, so it may be a read error. The chain combines TRBV20-1 with TRBJ2-1; perhaps D is TRBD1 or TRBD2 (6 bases each). Germline CDR1 reads DFQATT; CDR2 reads SNEGSKA (reference sequence). The CDR3 totals 10 residues. Trimming stripped 3 bases from V and 12 bases from J, with 9 bases between. CDR3 protein: CSASGGGQFF. In nucleotides, the CDR3 is TGCAGTGCTAGCGGGGGCGGGCAGTTCTTC.

This clonotype was seen a single time. A clone one base away is much larger, so this may be a read error. The rearrangement uses TRBV11-3 and TRBJ2-3, with a tentative D call TRBD1 (7 bases). Germline CDR1 SGHNT, CDR2 YENEEA. CDR3 length: 13 amino acids. CDR3: CSSSRGAPDTQYF. CDR3 nucleotide sequence: TGTTCCAGCTCCAGGGGGGCCCCCGATACGCAGTATTTT.

A note on this clonotype: It may be a read error: a sequence one base away is much more abundant. The CDR3, as DNA: TGTGCCAGCAGCTCCAGAGGTCGGCAGGGGTCTAGCGAGAAGTACGAGCAGTACTTC. It encodes CASSSRGRQGSSEKYEQYF. The chain has TRBV7-9 and TRBJ2-7; perhaps D is TRBD1 or TRBD2 (6 bases each). This CDR3 is built from 19 residues. The V end lost 4 bases, the J end lost 4 bases, and 29 bases lay between the germline ends. Germline lookup yields CDR1 SEHNR and CDR2 FQNEAQ (reference sequence).

This clonotype was counted ten times or more. The chain has TRBV3-1 and TRBJ2-1, with D possibly matching TRBD1 (5 bases). Germline V gene lookup returns CDR1 LGHDT and CDR2 YNNKEL (reference sequence). The CDR3 spans 13 residues. V shed 5 bases and J shed 4 bases, with 9 bases lying between them. The CDR3 DNA is TGTGCCAGCAGCAAACCAGGGTACAATGAGCAGTTCTTC. Translated: CASSKPGYNEQFF.

This clonotype was observed a handful of times. The chain carries TRBV20-1 and TRBJ1-2; no clear D. The germline gives CDR1 DFQATT, CDR2 SNEGSKA (reference sequence). Between the trimmed V and J ends, which lost 0 bases and 5 bases, there was a span of 7 bases. CDR3 length: 12 amino acids. In DNA form, the CDR3 reads TGCAGTGCTAGAGAGGGTGGTTATGGCTACACCTTC. Translating gives CSAREGGYGYTF.

The sample holds many counts of this clonotype. The CDR3 coding sequence is TGTGCCAGCAGTTTATCACGCCGTGAGCAGTTCTTC. Its translation: CASSLSRREQFF. The chain links TRBV27 to TRBJ2-1; D unclear. V lost 0 bases and J lost 9, with 6 bases in between. The germline V gene encodes CDR1 MNHEY and CDR2 SMNVEV (reference sequence). The CDR3 sequence is 12 residues long.

The table lists this clonotype with many counts. The gene calls are TRBV12-5 and TRBJ1-5, with D perhaps TRBD1 (6 bases). CDR3 size: 16 residues. With 2 bases removed from V and 3 bases from J, the gap between germline ends came to 14 bases. Germline V gene sequence: CDR1 LGHNT, CDR2 FRNRAP. CDR3: CASGLQGRGDNQPQHF. CDR3 DNA sequence: TGTGCTAGTGGTTTGCAAGGCAGGGGTGACAATCAGCCCCAGCATTTT. Looking up the rest from reference TRBV12-5 and TRBJ1-5 gives the full variable domain: DARVTQTPRHKVTEMGQEVTMRCQPILGHNTVFWYRQTMMQGLELLAYFRNRAPLDDSGMPKDRFSAEMPDATLATLKIQPSEPRDSAVYFCASGLQGRGDNQPQHFGDGTRLSIL.

The V gene is TRBV19, the J gene TRBJ2-1; 7 nucleotides line up with TRBD2. Germline V lookup: CDR1 LNHDA, CDR2 SQIVND (reference sequence). This CDR3 is built from 14 residues. J was trimmed by 0 bases and V by 5 bases; bases with no gene match: 1. The CDR3 loop is CASSWDYSYNEQFF. The DNA of the CDR3 is TGTGCCAGTAGTTGGGACTACTCCTACAATGAGCAGTTCTTC.

This clonotype was found many times. The chain is built from TRBV2 and TRBJ1-6, with D unclear. Deletions cut 2 bases from V and 10 bases from J, with 12 bases between. Germline V CDR1 and CDR2: SNHLY, FYNNEI. This CDR3 contains 14 residues. CDR3 sequence (DNA): TGTGCCAGCAGTGAATGGGGATCGAGCTCACCCCTCCACTTT. It translates to CASSEWGSSSPLHF. The entire variable domain, with the rest obtained from reference TRBV2 and TRBJ1-6, is as follows: EPEVTQTPSHQVTQMGQEVILRCVPISNHLYFYWYRQILGQKVEFLVSFYNNEISEKSEIFDDQFSVERPDGSNFTLKIRSTKLEDSAMYFCASSEWGSSSPLHFGNGTRLTVT.

The sample holds many counts of this clonotype. The chain joins TRBV9 to TRBJ2-1; D is unresolved. Germline lookup yields CDR1 SGDLS and CDR2 YYNGEE. The CDR3 runs 13 residues. Trimming removed 2 bases at V and 5 bases at J, with 8 bases between. CDR3 in amino acids: CASSVSVNNEQFF. In DNA, the CDR3 is TGTGCCAGCAGCGTGTCAGTGAACAATGAGCAGTTCTTC.

The chain carries TRBV7-8 and TRBJ2-6, with 9 bases lining up with TRBD1. Germline V gene sequence: CDR1 SGHVS, CDR2 FQNEAQ. Trimming cost V 5 bases and J 2 bases; bases outside gene matches: 10. The CDR3 runs 18 residues. CDR3 in DNA: TGTGCCAGCAGCATTACAGGGGGCCTAGCCGCTGGGGCCAACGTCCTGACTTTC. Residues: CASSITGGLAAGANVLTF.

This clonotype has at least ten counts. The gene calls are TRBV2 and TRBJ2-2; D is unresolved. Germline loops: CDR1 SNHLY, CDR2 FYNNEI. Trimming stripped 8 bases from V and 3 bases from J, with 4 bases between. CDR3 size: 11 residues. The DNA for the CDR3 is TGTGCCAGCGAAGACACCGGGGAGCTGTTTTTT. This translates into CASEDTGELFF.

This clonotype was seen many times. J is TRBJ2-5 and V is TRBV20-1; 7 bases align to TRBD2. CDR1 and CDR2 (germline): DFQATT, SNEGSKA (reference sequence). The V gene end was trimmed by 5 bases and the J gene end by 5 bases; junction bases not matched to a gene: 8. The CDR3 loop spans 13 amino acids. CDR3 sequence: CSAVGGSGETQYF. Written as DNA, the CDR3 is TGCAGTGCTGTGGGGGGGTCTGGGGAGACCCAGTACTTC.

In the case of this clonotype: A much more abundant neighbour one base away suggests this may be a read error. The chain has TRBV6-5 and TRBJ2-3; D is uncertain. Per germline, CDR1 MNHEY and CDR2 SVGAGI. The CDR3 covers 12 residues. The V end was cut by 2 bases, the J end by 5 bases, with 5 bases between. The CDR3 protein is CASSYPQDTQYF. The CDR3 DNA sequence: TGTGCCAGCAGTTACCCCCAAGATACGCAGTATTTT.

The chain carries TRBV6-5 and TRBJ2-3; TRBD2 is a possible D gene (6 bases). From germline, CDR1 is MNHEY and CDR2 SVGAGI. V lost 2 bases and J 2 bases, leaving 17 bases between the germline ends. The CDR3 length is 17 residues. The CDR3 DNA follows: TGTGCCAGCAGTTACAGTAAGGACTACTATTTCACAGATACGCAGTATTTT. Translated, it gives CASSYSKDYYFTDTQYF.

This clonotype was seen a handful of times. The chain links TRBV7-9 to TRBJ2-6; maybe TRBD1 (6 bases). Trimming left V 5 bases short and J 3 bases short, with 20 bases between. The CDR3 is 18 amino acids. Germline values: CDR1 SEHNR, CDR2 FQNEAQ (reference sequence). CDR3 bases: TGTGCCAGCAGCCCCTTACACAGGGAAATCATTGGGGCCAACGTCCTGACTTTC. Its protein is CASSPLHREIIGANVLTF.

This clonotype was counted a few times. The chain recombines TRBV7-2 with TRBJ2-2; 7 bases line up with TRBD1. The V gene's germline CDR1 is SGHTA and CDR2 FQGNSA. V shed 9 bases and J 6 bases; nucleotides not matched to a gene: 10. The CDR3 spans 14 residues. In DNA, the CDR3 is TGTGCCAGTTCCCCGGGACAGTATCCCGGGGAGCTGTTTTTT. This sequence encodes CASSPGQYPGELFF.

This clonotype was seen at least ten times. J is TRBJ2-5 and V is TRBV28, with 8 bases lining up with TRBD1. The germline gives CDR1 MDHEN, CDR2 SYDVKM. Trimming cost V 6 bases and J 5 bases; bases outside gene matches: 11. The CDR3 consists of 15 residues. The CDR3 reads CASSRTDRDRETQYF. CDR3 sequence (DNA): TGTGCCAGCAGCCGGACGGACAGGGATCGGGAGACCCAGTACTTC.

Many counts were recorded for this clonotype. This chain links TRBV2 with TRBJ1-4; D is undetermined. The CDR3 has 11 amino acids. Germline V gives CDR1 SNHLY, CDR2 FYNNEI. The germline V and J ends were trimmed by 4 bases and 6 bases, with 3 bases remaining between them. This CDR3 is CASSVYEKLFF. The CDR3 coding sequence is TGTGCCAGCAGTGTTTATGAAAAACTGTTTTTT. Looking up the rest from reference TRBV2 and TRBJ1-4 gives the full variable domain: EPEVTQTPSHQVTQMGQEVILRCVPISNHLYFYWYRQILGQKVEFLVSFYNNEISEKSEIFDDQFSVERPDGSNFTLKIRSTKLEDSAMYFCASSVYEKLFFGSGTQLSVL.

This clonotype was seen at least ten times. The rearrangement joins TRBV2 to TRBJ1-1; D gene unclear. This CDR3 region has 11 residues. V was trimmed by 5 bases and J by 7 bases, leaving 8 bases between them. Germline V gene sequence: CDR1 SNHLY, CDR2 FYNNEI. CDR3 loop: CASSNDLEAFF. DNA of the CDR3: TGTGCCAGCAGTAACGACCTTGAAGCTTTCTTT.

At least ten counts were recorded for this clonotype. The chain employs TRBV6-7 and TRBJ2-5; no firm D call. TRBV6-7 is designated an ORF whose function remains uncertain. V shed 0 bases and J shed 5 bases, with 7 bases lying between them. The CDR3 runs to 13 residues. The CDR3 is CASSYSARETQYF. Here the CDR3 DNA reads TGTGCCAGCAGTTACTCCGCGCGGGAGACCCAGTACTTC.